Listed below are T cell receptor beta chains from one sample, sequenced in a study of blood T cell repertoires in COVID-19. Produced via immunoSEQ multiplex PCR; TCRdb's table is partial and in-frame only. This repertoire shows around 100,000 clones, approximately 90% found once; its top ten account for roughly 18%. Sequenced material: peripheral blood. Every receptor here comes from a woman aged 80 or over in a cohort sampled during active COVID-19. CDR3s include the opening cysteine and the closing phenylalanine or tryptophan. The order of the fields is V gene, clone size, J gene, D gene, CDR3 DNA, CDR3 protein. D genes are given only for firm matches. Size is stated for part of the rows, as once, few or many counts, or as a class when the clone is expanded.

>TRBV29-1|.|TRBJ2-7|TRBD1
TGCAGCGTCCTCACAACCTCTTTACAGGGGGCAGGAGACTACGAGCAGTACTTC
CSVLTTSLQGAGDYEQYF
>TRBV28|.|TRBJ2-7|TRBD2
TGTGCCAGCAGTAAAATAGCGGGAGGGCGCGAGCAGTACTTC
CASSKIAGGREQYF
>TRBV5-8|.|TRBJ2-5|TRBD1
TGTGCCAGCAGTTTTCGACAGGGACAAGAGACCCAGTACTTC
CASSFRQGQETQYF
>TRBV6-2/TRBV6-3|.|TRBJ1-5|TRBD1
TGTGCCAGCAGTTACTCGAGACTAACAGGGGTCAATAGCAATCAGCCCCAGCATTTT
CASSYSRLTGVNSNQPQHF
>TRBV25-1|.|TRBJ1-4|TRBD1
TGTGCCAGCACCCACGGACAGGGTCCTGAAAAACTGTTTTTT
CASTHGQGPEKLFF
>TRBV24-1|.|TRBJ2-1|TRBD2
TGTGCCACCGCCCCGGGGACTAGCGGGAGGGGGGGGCAGTTCTTC
CATAPGTSGRGGQFF
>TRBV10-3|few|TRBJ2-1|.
TGTGCCATCAGTGAGAACGGGGGACTGGCCTACAATGAGCAGTTCTTC
CAISENGGLAYNEQFF
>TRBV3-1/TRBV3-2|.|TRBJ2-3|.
TGTGCCAGCAGCTCAGTCGCGGGGACAGATACGCAGTATTTT
CASSSVAGTDTQYF
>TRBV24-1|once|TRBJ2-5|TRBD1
TGTGCCACCAGTGATAGTCGGGGGACAGGAGAGACCCAGTACTTC
CATSDSRGTGETQYF
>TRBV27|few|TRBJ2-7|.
TGTGCCGCCTTCTCCAGCTCCTACGAGCAGTACTTC
CAAFSSSYEQYF
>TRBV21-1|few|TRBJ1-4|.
TGTGCCAGCGGGTGGGCGCAGGGGAAAGGAGTGAAGGAAAAACTGTTTTTT
CASGWAQGKGVKEKLFF
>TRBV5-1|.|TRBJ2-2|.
TGCGCCAGCAGCTTGCAGGTCACCGGGGAGCTGTTTTTT
CASSLQVTGELFF
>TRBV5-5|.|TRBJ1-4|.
TGTGCCAGCGGAGAGGCGGCAACTAATGAAAAACTGTTTTTT
CASGEAATNEKLFF
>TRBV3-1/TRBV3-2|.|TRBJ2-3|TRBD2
TGTGCCAGCAGTCCCGGACTAGCAAGAGATACGCAGTATTTT
CASSPGLARDTQYF
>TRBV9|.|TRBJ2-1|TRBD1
TGTGCCAGCAGCGTATGGGGGACAGGGGCCCCCAATGAGCAGTTCTTC
CASSVWGTGAPNEQFF
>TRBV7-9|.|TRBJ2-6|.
TGTGCCAGCAGCCTACAGCTCTCTGGGGCCAACGTCCTGACTTTC
CASSLQLSGANVLTF
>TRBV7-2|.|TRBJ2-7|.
TGTGCCAGCAGCTTAGTTGTCCTAAGTTCCCACGAGCAGTACTTC
CASSLVVLSSHEQYF